This entry concerns a single TCR beta chain. There is no known antigen for this receptor. Qualities for individual bases were not recorded, and no much larger clone is one base off. This sample was included in a study of blood T cell repertoires in COVID-19 (TCRdb year 2020). Regarding the research as a whole: Collaborator samples came from the United States, Italy and Spain and covered acute and convalescent phases of COVID-19. The material from the prospective study consisted of cDNA or gDNA derived from T cells, B-cell-depleted T cells, or PBMCs. Subjects who had been exposed to COVID-19, were actively infected with it, or had recovered from it provided the deeply sampled blood TCRbeta repertoires that made up the dataset. The repertoires were released in a freely available public database meant as a resource for research on the immune response to SARS-CoV-2. The samples were drawn from the first 160 participants of the ongoing ImmuneRACE study and from 950 to 1,500 subjects provided by 6 global collaborators. The sample metadata nearly always contained a de-identified subject ID, COVID-19 status, age in years and sex. HLA class I and class II types, where available, came from metadata supplied by the sample provider rather than from assay-based typing. Here is what the overall study found, with its caveats: Clinical and demographic metadata were provided uncurated, with the amount varying by source and participant.

The immunoSEQ Assay, a bias-controlled multiplex PCR, was used to amplify TCRbeta CDR3 regions from genomic DNA. The paper's processing steps were these. Within the assay, amplification of reference gene primers was used to estimate how many nucleated cells each sample contained. Sequence reads were collapsed and filtered to measure the absolute abundance of every unique TCRbeta CDR3 rearrangement. For each sample, productive Simpson clonality was calculated as the square root of Simpson's diversity index over productive rearrangements. TCRdb retrieved this table from immuneACCESS and kept in-frame rearrangements only. Not all clones are present; in checked studies, unresolved V genes account for under half, and no reason is known for the remainder. From that table come the V and J calls and clone size; the DNA was used to work out D and trimming. This sample has 75,000 to 95,000 clones in its table, and approximately 91% of those were observed once. The biggest ten clones account for over 1.5% of the sample.

The collaborating institutions used their own protocols to collect whole blood in K2EDTA tubes. For TCRbeta analysis, collaborator samples were shipped as frozen whole blood, as isolated PBMCs, or as DNA extracted from either sample type. Between the V and J ends, shortened by 2 bases and 2 bases respectively, the junction contains 15 bases. In the germline V gene, CDR1 corresponds to MDHEN and CDR2 to SYDVKM. Taken from cysteine to phenylalanine, the CDR3 has 16 residues. Here the CDR3 DNA is all that survives: 48 bases in frame from base 1. Sequencing used peripheral blood. The source of this sequence is a man between 60 and 75 years old with acute or convalescent COVID-19. The V and J genes are TRBV28 and TRBJ2-5; a confident D gene designation cannot be given. The nucleotides read TGTGCCAGCAGTTTAGCTGGTAGCATTAGACAAGAGACCCAGTACTTC. Translation gives CASSLAGSIRQETQYF.